This T cell receptor beta chain was recorded in a study of PD-L1 blockade in urothelial cancer. About the research overall: Blood was evaluated 3 weeks (second dose) and 6 weeks after therapy began. Specimens of blood held a median count of roughly 140,000 T cells.

Sequenced by immunoSEQ multiplex PCR; TCRdb stores in-frame clones only, minus some. The repertoire holds approximately 65,000 clones, with about 88% as singletons. This clone was counted only a few times. V lost 3 bases, J lost 3 bases, and 4 bases stayed unmatched. Germline assignment: CDR1 SGHKS and CDR2 YYEKEE (reference sequence). CDR3 size: 14 residues. This sequence was found in a man aged 60 to 75 with urothelial cancer. This chain joins TRBV5-5 and TRBJ1-1, with 8 bases that match TRBD1. Sequenced here: PBMCs, sampled around atezolizumab (anti-PD-L1) treatment. CDR3 sequence reads: CASSSQGAYTEAFF. CDR3 DNA: TGTGCCAGCAGCTCGCAGGGGGCATACACTGAAGCTTTCTTT.